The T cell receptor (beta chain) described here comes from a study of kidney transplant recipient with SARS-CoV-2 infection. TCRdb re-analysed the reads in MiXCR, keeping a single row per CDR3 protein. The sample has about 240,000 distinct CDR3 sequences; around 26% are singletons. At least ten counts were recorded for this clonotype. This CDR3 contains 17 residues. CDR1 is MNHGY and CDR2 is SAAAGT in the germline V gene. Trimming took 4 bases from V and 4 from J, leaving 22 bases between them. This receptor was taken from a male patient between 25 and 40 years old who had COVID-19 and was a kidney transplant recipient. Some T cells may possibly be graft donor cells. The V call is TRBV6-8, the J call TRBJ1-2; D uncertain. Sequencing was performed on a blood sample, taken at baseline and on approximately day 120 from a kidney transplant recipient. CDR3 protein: CASSSSGRSRKTYGYTF. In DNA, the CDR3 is TGTGCCAGCAGTTCTAGTGGACGCTCTAGAAAGACCTATGGCTACACCTTC.